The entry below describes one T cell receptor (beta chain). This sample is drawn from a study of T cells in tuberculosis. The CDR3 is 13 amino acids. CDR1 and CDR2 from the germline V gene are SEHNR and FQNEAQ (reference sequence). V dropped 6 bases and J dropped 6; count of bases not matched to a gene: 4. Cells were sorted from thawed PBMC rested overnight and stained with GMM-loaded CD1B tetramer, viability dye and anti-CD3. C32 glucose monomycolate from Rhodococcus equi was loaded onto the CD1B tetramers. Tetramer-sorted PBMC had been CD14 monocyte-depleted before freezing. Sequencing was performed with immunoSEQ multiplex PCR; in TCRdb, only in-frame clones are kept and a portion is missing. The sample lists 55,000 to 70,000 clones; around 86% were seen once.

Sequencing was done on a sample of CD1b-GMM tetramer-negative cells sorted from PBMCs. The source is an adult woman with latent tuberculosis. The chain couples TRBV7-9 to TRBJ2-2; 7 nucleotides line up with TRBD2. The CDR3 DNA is TGTGCCAGCAGGCTCACTAGCGCCGGGGAGCTGTTTTTT. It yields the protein CASRLTSAGELFF. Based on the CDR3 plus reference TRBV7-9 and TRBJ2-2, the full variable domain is DTGVSQNPRHKITKRGQNVTFRCDPISEHNRLYWYRQTLGQGPEFLTYFQNEAQLEKSRLLSDRFSAERPKGSFSTLEIQRTEQGDSAMYLCASRLTSAGELFFGEGSRLTVL.